This T cell receptor (beta chain) emerged from a study of T cells in Graves' hyperthyroidism and ophthalmopathy. V lost 0 bases and J lost 8, with 10 bases in between. The CDR3 totals 14 residues. The V gene's germline CDR1 is KGHSH and CDR2 LQKENI. This clonotype was picked up many times. Authors of the study amplified TCR beta CDR3 regions from RNA transcripts. The TCR CDR3 first-round RT-PCR relied on the HTBI primer set. MiXCR was run by TCRdb on the multiplex PCR reads, yielding one entry per CDR3 protein. This sample yields more than 300,000 distinct CDR3 sequences, of which 15% to 20% are seen a single time; around a third belongs to the top ten.

Input material: blood. J is TRBJ1-4 and V is TRBV18; D gene ambiguous. This TCR was sampled from a woman aged 25 to 39 with Graves' hyperthyroidism that later progressed to Graves' ophthalmopathy. In DNA form, the CDR3 reads TGTGCCAGCTCACCACCTTCTTTGGTCGAAAAACTGTTTTTT. Amino acid sequence: CASSPPSLVEKLFF.